This T cell receptor beta chain stems from a study of blood T cell repertoires in COVID-19. CDR3 length equals 15 residues. The V end lost 5 bases, the J end lost 2 bases, and 13 bases lay between the germline ends. The V gene's germline CDR1 is MDHEN and CDR2 SYDVKM. Using immunoSEQ multiplex PCR, the repertoire was profiled, and TCRdb retains in-frame clones only, with some absent. The sample holds roughly 180,000 clones; approximately 83% are singletons and the top ten take roughly 13%. V usage is TRBV28 and J usage is TRBJ1-5, with D possibly matching TRBD1 (6 bases). Sample: PBMCs or T cells enriched from blood (not recorded which). This TCR was sampled from a woman aged 55-69 years who had recovered from COVID-19. Here the CDR3 reads CASSRGGRGNQPQHF. The CDR3 DNA sequence: TGTGCCAGCAGTCGAGGGGGACGGGGCAATCAGCCCCAGCATTTT.